This TCR beta chain emerged from a study of blood T cell repertoires in COVID-19. As for the study in general: PBMCs, B-cell-depleted T cells, or T cells provided the cDNA or gDNA that made up the material.

The authors' processing: Amplified reference gene primers provided the basis for estimating nucleated cell counts. Sequencing was performed with immunoSEQ multiplex PCR; in TCRdb, only in-frame clones are kept and a portion is missing. The V and J calls and clone size come from that table; D and trimming were worked out from the DNA. Of some 200,000 clones listed, 85% are singletons. The germline CDR1 and CDR2 sequences are SEHNR and FQNEAQ (reference sequence). This CDR3 is built from 15 residues. J gave up 8 bases and V 1 base, and 5 bases lay outside the gene matches. This clone appeared a single time.

The chain has TRBV7-9 and TRBJ1-4, with TRBD1 matching over 9 bases. The clonotype was recovered from a man aged 55 to 70 with COVID-19, enrolled during active disease. The sequencing input was peripheral blood. The CDR3 DNA sequence: TGTGCCAGCAGCTTAGGGGCCGGGACAGGGGAAAAACTGTTTTTT. Its translation: CASSLGAGTGEKLFF.